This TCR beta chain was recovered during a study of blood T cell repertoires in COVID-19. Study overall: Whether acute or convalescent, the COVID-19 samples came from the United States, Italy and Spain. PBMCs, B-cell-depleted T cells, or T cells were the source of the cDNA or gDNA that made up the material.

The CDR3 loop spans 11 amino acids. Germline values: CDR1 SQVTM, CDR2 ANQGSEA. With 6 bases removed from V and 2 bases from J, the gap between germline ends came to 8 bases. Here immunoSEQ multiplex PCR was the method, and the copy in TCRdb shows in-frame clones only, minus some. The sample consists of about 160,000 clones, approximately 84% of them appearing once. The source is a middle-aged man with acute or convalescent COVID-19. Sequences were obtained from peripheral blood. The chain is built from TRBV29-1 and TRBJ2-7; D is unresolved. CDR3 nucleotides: TGCAGCGTCGCTACAGCCTACGAGCAGTACTTC. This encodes CSVATAYEQYF.